Listed here is a single TCR beta chain. The patients had locally advanced or metastatic urothelial carcinoma. A total of 1 to 8 samples per patient were collected pretreatment and on-treatment. These data originate in a study of PD-L1 blockade in urothelial cancer. Assay: immunoSEQ multiplex PCR; the TCRdb copy retains only in-frame clones and omits some. The sample shows under 100,000 clones, roughly 82% of them seen only once. The germline V and J ends were trimmed by 7 bases and 1 base, with 16 bases remaining between them. The CDR3 is made up of 14 amino acids. CDR1 is SQVTM and CDR2 is ANQGSEA in the germline V gene.

The receptor was derived from a man in his 70s with urothelial cancer. The sample consisted of PBMCs, taken around atezolizumab (anti-PD-L1) treatment. The V gene is TRBV29-1, the J gene TRBJ1-1; D is uncertain. The CDR3 region has the DNA TGCAGCGCCGAACCCCCAGCGCGGAACACTGAAGCTTTCTTT. Its protein product is CSAEPPARNTEAFF. Full variable domain (rest looked up from reference TRBV29-1 and TRBJ1-1): SAVISQKPSRDICQRGTSLTIQCQVDSQVTMMFWYRQQPGQSLTLIATANQGSEATYESGFVIDKFPISRPNLTFSTLTVSNMSPEDSSIYLCSAEPPARNTEAFFGQGTRLTVV.